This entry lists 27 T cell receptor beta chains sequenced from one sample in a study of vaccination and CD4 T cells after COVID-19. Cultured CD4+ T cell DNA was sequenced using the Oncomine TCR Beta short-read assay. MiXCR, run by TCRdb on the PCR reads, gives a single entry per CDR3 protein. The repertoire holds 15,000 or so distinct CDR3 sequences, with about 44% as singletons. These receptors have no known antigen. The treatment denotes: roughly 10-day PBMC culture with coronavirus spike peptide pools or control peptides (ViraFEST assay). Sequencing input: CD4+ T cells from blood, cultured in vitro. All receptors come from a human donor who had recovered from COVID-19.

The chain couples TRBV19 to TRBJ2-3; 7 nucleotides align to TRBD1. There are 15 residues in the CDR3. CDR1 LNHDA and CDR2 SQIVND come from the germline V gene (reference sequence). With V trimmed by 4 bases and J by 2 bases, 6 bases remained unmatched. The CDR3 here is CASSNTGVITDTQYF. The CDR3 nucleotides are TGTGCCAGTAGTAACACAGGGGTCATCACAGATACGCAGTATTTT. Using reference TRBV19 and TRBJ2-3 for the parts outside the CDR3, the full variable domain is DGGITQSPKYLFRKEGQNVTLSCEQNLNHDAMYWYRQDPGQGLRLIYYSQIVNDFQKGDIAEGYSVSREKKESFPLTVTSAQKNPTAFYLCASSNTGVITDTQYFGPGTRLTVL.

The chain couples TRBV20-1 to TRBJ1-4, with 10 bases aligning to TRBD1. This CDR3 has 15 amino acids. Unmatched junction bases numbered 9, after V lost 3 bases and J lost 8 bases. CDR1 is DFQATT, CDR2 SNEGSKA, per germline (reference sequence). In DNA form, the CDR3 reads TGCAGTGCTAGCCGGTCCGGGACAGGGGCGGAAAAACTGTTTTTT. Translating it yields CSASRSGTGAEKLFF.

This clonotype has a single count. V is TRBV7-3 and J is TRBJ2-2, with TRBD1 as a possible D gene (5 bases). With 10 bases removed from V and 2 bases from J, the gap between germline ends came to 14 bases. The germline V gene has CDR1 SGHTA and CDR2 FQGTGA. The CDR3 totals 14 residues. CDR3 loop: CATAQGVNTGELFF. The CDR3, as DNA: TGTGCCACCGCGCAAGGGGTAAACACCGGGGAGCTGTTTTTT.

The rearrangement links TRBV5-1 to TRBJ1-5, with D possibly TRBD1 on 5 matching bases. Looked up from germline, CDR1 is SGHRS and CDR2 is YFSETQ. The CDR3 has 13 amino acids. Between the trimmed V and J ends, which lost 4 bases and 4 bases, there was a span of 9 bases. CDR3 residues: CASSRSGNQPQHF. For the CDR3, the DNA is TGCGCCAGCAGCAGGTCAGGGAATCAGCCCCAGCATTTT.

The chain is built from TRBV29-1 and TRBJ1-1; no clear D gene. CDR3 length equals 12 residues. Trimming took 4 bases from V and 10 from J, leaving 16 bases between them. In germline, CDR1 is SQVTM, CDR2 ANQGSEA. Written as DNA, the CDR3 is TGCAGCGTTGCTGGGCCCATTATCGGAGCTTTCTTT. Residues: CSVAGPIIGAFF.

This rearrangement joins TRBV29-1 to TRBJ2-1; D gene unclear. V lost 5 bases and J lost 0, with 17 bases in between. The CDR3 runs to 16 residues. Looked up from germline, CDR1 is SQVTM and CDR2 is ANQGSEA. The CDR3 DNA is TGCAGCGTTCCGAATGTGGACGGTAGCTCCTACAATGAGCAGTTCTTC. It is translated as CSVPNVDGSSYNEQFF.

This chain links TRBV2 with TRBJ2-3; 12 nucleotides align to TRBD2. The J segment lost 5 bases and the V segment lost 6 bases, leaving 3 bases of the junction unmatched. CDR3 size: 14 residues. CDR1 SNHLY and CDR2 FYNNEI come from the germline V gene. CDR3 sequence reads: CASRWGLAGDTQYF. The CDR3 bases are TGTGCCAGCAGATGGGGACTAGCGGGAGATACGCAGTATTTT.

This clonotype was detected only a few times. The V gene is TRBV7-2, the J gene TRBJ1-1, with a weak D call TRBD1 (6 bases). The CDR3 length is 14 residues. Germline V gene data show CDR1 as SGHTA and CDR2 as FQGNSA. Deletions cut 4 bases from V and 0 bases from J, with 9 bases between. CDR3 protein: CASSSQGLNTEAFF. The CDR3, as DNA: TGTGCCAGCAGCTCCCAGGGGCTGAACACTGAAGCTTTCTTT.

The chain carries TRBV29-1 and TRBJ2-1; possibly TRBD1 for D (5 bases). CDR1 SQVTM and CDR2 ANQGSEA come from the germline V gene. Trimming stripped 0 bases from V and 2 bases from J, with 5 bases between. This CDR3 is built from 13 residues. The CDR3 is CSVEETAYNEQFF. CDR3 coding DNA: TGCAGCGTTGAAGAGACAGCCTACAATGAGCAGTTCTTC.

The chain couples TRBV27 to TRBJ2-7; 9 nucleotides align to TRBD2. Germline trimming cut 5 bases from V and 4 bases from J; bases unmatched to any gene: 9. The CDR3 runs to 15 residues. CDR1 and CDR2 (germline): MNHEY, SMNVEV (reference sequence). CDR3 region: CASSPRWLAGYEQYF. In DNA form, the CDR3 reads TGTGCCAGCAGTCCCCGGTGGCTAGCGGGGTACGAGCAGTACTTC.

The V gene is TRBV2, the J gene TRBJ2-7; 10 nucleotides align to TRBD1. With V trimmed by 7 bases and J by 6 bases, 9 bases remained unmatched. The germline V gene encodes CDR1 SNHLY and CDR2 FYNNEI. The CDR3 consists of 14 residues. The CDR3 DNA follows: TGTGCCAGCACTCTTCGGGACAGGGGACGCGAGCAGTACTTC. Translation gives CASTLRDRGREQYF.

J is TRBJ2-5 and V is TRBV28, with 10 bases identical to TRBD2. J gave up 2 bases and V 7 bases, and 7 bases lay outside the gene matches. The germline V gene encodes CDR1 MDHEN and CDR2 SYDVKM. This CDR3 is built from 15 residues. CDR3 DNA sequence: TGTGCCAGCAACGGAGCGGGAGGGCCGCAAGAGACCCAGTACTTC. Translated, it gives CASNGAGGPQETQYF.

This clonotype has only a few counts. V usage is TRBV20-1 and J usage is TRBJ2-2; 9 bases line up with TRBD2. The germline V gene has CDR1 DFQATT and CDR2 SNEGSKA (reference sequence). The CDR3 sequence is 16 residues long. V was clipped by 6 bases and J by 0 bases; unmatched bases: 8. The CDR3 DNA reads TGCAGTGCCGCGACTAGCGGAAACGCGAACACCGGGGAGCTGTTTTTT. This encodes CSAATSGNANTGELFF.

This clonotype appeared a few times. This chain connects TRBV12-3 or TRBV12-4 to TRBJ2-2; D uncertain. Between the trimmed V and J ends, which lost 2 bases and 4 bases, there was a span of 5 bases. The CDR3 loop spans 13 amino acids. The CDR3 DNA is TGTGCCAGCAGTTTACCCAGCACCGGGGAGCTGTTTTTT. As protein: CASSLPSTGELFF.

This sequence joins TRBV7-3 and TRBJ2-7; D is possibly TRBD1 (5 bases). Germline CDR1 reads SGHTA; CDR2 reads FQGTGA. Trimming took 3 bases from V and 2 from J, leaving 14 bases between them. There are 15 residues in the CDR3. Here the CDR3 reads CASSFPPTEPYEQYF. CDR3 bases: TGTGCCAGCAGCTTCCCTCCGACAGAACCCTACGAGCAGTACTTC.

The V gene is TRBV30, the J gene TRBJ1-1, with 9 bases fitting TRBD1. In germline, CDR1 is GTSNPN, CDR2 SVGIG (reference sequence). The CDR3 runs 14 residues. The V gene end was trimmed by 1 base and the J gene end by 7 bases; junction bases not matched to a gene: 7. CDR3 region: CAWSEQNRGHEAFF. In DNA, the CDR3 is TGTGCCTGGAGTGAACAAAACAGGGGGCATGAAGCTTTCTTT.

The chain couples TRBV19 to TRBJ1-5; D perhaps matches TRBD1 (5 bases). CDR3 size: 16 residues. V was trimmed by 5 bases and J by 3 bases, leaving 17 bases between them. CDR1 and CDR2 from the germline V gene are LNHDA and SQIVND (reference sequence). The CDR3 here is CASSSTGQGVNQPQHF. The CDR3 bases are TGTGCCAGTAGTTCCACGGGGCAGGGCGTCAATCAGCCCCAGCATTTT.

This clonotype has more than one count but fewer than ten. The CDR3 protein is CSARAMFSTDTQYF. As DNA, the CDR3 is TGCAGTGCTAGAGCTATGTTTTCCACAGATACGCAGTATTTT. This chain connects TRBV20-1 to TRBJ2-3, with D hard to call. Germline CDR1 is DFQATT and CDR2 is SNEGSKA (reference sequence). The CDR3 extends over 14 amino acids. The V end lost 1 base, the J end lost 2 bases, and 10 bases lay between the germline ends.

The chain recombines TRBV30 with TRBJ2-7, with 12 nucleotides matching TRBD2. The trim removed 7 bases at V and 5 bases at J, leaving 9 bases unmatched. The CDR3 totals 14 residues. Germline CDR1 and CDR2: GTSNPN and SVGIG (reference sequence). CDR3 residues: CAYTAGTSGHEQYF. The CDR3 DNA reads TGTGCCTATACTGCCGGGACTAGCGGGCACGAGCAGTACTTC.

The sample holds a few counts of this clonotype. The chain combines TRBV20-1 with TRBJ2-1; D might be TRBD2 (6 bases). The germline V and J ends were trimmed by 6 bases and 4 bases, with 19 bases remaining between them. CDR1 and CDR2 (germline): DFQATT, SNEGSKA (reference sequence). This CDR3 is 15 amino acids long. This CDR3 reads CSATNGLAKYNEQFF. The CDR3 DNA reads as TGCAGTGCGACTAATGGGCTAGCGAAATACAATGAGCAGTTCTTC.

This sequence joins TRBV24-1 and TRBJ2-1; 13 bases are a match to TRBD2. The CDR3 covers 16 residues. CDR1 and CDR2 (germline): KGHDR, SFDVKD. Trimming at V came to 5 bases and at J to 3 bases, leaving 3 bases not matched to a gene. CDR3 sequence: CATSGTSGSIYNEQFF. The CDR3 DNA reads TGTGCCACCAGTGGGACTAGCGGGAGTATCTACAATGAGCAGTTCTTC.

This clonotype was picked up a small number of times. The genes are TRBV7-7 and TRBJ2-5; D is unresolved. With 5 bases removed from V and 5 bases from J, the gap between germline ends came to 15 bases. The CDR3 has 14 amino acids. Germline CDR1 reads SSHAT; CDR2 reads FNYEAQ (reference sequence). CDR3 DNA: TGTGCCAGCAGCCATCAAGGGTCTACGGAGACCCAGTACTTC. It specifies CASSHQGSTETQYF.

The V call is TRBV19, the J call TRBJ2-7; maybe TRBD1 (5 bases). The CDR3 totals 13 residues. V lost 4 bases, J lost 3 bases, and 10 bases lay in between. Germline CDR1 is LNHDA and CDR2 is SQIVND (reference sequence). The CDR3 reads CASSKQDVYEQYF. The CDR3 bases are TGTGCCAGTAGTAAACAGGACGTCTACGAGCAGTACTTC. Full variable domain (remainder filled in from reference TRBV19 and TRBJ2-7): DGGITQSPKYLFRKEGQNVTLSCEQNLNHDAMYWYRQDPGQGLRLIYYSQIVNDFQKGDIAEGYSVSREKKESFPLTVTSAQKNPTAFYLCASSKQDVYEQYFGPGTRLTVT.

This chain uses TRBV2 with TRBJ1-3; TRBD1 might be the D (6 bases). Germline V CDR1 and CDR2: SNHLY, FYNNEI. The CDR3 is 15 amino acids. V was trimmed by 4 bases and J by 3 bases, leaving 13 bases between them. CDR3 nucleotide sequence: TGTGCCAGCAGTGCAGAGGGGGTTTTTGGAAACACCATATATTTT. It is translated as CASSAEGVFGNTIYF.

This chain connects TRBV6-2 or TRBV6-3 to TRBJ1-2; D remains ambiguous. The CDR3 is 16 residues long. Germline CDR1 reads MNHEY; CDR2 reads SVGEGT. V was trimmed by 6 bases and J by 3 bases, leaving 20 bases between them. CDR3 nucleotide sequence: TGTGCCAGCAGGGGCGGCGTTCTCTCGGACCACTATGGCTACACCTTC. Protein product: CASRGGVLSDHYGYTF.

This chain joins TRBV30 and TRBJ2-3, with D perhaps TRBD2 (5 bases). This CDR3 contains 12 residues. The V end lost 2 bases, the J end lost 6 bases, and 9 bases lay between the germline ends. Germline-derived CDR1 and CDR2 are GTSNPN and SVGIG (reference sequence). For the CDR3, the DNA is TGTGCCTGGAGTACCACGGGGGATACGCAGTATTTT. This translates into CAWSTTGDTQYF.

The CDR3 DNA is TGTGCCAGCACCGGGGGAGGGCCCGGGGAGACCCAGTACTTC. Translated, it gives CASTGGGPGETQYF. V is TRBV6-2 or TRBV6-3 and J is TRBJ2-5, with 7 bases matching TRBD2. V was clipped by 7 bases and J by 5 bases; unmatched bases: 10. CDR3 size: 14 residues. Germline loops: CDR1 MNHEY, CDR2 SVGEGT.